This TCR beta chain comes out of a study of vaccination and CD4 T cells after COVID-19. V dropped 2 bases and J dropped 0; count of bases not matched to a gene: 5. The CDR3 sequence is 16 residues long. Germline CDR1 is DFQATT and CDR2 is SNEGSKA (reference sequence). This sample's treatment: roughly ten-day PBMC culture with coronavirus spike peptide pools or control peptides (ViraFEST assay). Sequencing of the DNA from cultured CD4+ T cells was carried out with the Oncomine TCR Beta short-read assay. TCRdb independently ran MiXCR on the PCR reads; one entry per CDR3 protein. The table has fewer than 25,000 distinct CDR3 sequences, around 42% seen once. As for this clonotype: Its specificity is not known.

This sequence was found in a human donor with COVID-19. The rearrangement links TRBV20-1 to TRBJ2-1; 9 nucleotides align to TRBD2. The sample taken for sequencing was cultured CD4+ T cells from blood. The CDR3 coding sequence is TGCAGTGCTAGAACTCTAGCGGGGCGCTCCTACAATGAGCAGTTCTTC. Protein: CSARTLAGRSYNEQFF.